The present entry profiles one TCR beta chain with its context. Its matching antigen is unknown. J gave up 10 bases and V 0 bases, and 10 bases lay outside the gene matches. CDR3 length: 16 amino acids. Germline V gene sequence: CDR1 MNHEY, CDR2 SVGAGI. Sequencing used immunoSEQ multiplex PCR; TCRdb keeps in-frame clones, though not all of them. Altogether about 29,000 clones are present, 80% to 90% being singletons, with the ten largest covering over 9%. The data were obtained in a study of T cells in localized non-small cell lung cancer. Study observations and caveats: Uninvolved adjacent lung, not tumor, had the highest T cell clonality.

The chain is built from TRBV6-5 and TRBJ2-1; 9 bases line up with TRBD2. The sequences come from peripheral blood, collected before any cancer treatment. The TCR sequence derives from a woman aged 35 to 75 with stage I lung adenocarcinoma. CDR3 sequence (DNA): TGTGCCAGCAGTTACTCGTTAGCGGGGGAACTAATAGAGCAGTTCTTC. Translation: CASSYSLAGELIEQFF.